This T cell receptor beta chain was identified in a study of beta chain features in type 1 diabetes. The sequenced template was cDNA made from the entire isolated RNA. TCRdb's copy holds only in-frame clones and misses some; the assay was immunoSEQ multiplex PCR. The data show around 250,000 clones, 55% to 70% seen once. CDR1 SGHRS and CDR2 YFSETQ come from the germline V gene. This CDR3 region has 14 residues. After removal of 3 bases from V and 2 bases from J, the junction contained 3 bases not matched to a gene. Whole-study results and caveats: PCR may have favored shorter templates equally in patients and controls. More deletions and fewer insertions at VDJ junctions were seen in type 1 diabetes patients.

Cells sorted by CD45RO/CCR7/CD25/CD127/CD95/CD27 comprised CD4+ naive, central memory, regulatory and stem cell-like memory cells. Remarks on this clone: Its specificity is not known.

The sequencing sample was made of naive CD4+ T cells from blood. This TCR was recovered from a man aged 30 to 45 in good health. The rearrangement links TRBV5-1 to TRBJ2-3; 7 bases fit TRBD2. DNA for the CDR3: TGCGCCAGCAGCTCAGCGGGATTCACAGATACGCAGTATTTT. It encodes CASSSAGFTDTQYF.